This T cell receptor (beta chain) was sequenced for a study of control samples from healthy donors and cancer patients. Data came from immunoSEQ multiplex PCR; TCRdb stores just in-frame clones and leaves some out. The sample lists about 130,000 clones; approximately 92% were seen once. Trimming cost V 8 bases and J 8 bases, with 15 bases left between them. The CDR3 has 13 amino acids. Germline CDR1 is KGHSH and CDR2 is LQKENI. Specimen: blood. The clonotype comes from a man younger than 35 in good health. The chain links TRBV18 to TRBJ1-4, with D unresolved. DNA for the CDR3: TGTGCCAGCCGAGTAGGGAGCCCCGAAAAACTGTTTTTT. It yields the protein CASRVGSPEKLFF.